This TCR beta chain was recovered during a study of PD-L1 blockade in urothelial cancer. Study in general: Atezolizumab therapy began for patients at some point between 2014 and 2015, dosed at 1,200 mg intravenously every 3 weeks. Analysis of blood occurred 3 weeks (second dose) and 6 weeks after treatment start. Each blood sample yielded a median of 141,255 T cells.

Of note for this clone: Antigen: not known.

Whole-study results and caveats: Durable-benefit patients had greater expansion of tumor-associated blood clones at 3 weeks.

The CDR3 consists of 14 residues. Unmatched junction bases numbered 3, after V lost 4 bases and J lost 3 bases. CDR1 and CDR2 from the germline V gene are LGHNA and YSLEER. Specified time point: peripheral blood 6 weeks after treatment start. The repertoire was sequenced with immunoSEQ multiplex PCR; TCRdb's copy has only in-frame clones and lacks some. The sample records 45,000 to 55,000 clones, about 85% being singletons. This chain joins TRBV4-3 and TRBJ2-7, with 10 bases fitting TRBD1. The source was PBMCs, collected around atezolizumab (anti-PD-L1) treatment. This receptor was identified in a man in his fifties with urothelial cancer. The CDR3 DNA follows: TGCGCCAGCAGCCCCAGGACAGGGGGCTACGAGCAGTACTTC. Its protein product is CASSPRTGGYEQYF.